The entry below gives a single TCR beta chain sequence along with its context. Antigen unknown. The entry originates in a study of cytomegalovirus exposure and HLA in healthy donors. PCR involved 60 Vbeta and 13 Jbeta primers. TCRdb's copy holds only in-frame clones and misses some; the assay was immunoSEQ multiplex PCR. Of over 100,000 clones in the sample, about 60% were seen once. J gave up 5 bases and V 2 bases, and 5 bases lay outside the gene matches. Per the germline V gene, CDR1 is SGHRS and CDR2 is YFSETQ. The CDR3 contains 14 residues. Overall study findings and caveats: Several top significant clusters appeared, in a later analysis, to be linked to common viral pathogens.

The chain combines TRBV5-1 with TRBJ2-5, with 8 bases matching TRBD1. Material: PBMCs. This TCR was sampled from a woman in her thirties in good health and CMV-seronegative. The CDR3: CASSLRQGRETQYF. CDR3 DNA: TGCGCCAGCAGCTTAAGACAGGGGAGGGAGACCCAGTACTTC. The full variable domain, in which reference TRBV5-1 and TRBJ2-5 provide the parts outside the CDR3, is KAGVTQTPRYLIKTRGQQVTLSCSPISGHRSVSWYQQTPGQGLQFLFEYFSETQRNKGNFPGRFSGRQFSNSRSEMNVSTLELGDSALYLCASSLRQGRETQYFGPGTRLLVL.